This is a list of T cell receptor beta chains from one sample in a study of siplizumab effects on memory and regulatory T cells. Method: immunoSEQ multiplex PCR; TCRdb's copy keeps in-frame clones and lacks some. This table has approximately 65,000 clones, roughly 80% appearing once. The sample consisted of memory CD4+ T cells sorted from blood. The receptors here all came from a human donor in good health. CDR3s include the opening cysteine and the closing phenylalanine or tryptophan. Each record gives: J gene, D gene, V gene, CDR3 length, clone size, CDR3 protein, CDR3 DNA. A D gene is named only where the DNA matches it firmly. Some rows have no size entry. The others give once, few or many, or a class for an expanded clone.

>TRBJ2-7|TRBD2|TRBV27|16|NA
CASYTHGGGTSYEQYF
TGTGCCAGCTATACTCACGGGGGGGGGACCTCCTACGAGCAGTACTTC
>TRBJ2-7|NA|TRBV15|14|NA
CATSASRVTYEQYF
TGTGCCACCAGCGCGAGCAGAGTTACCTACGAGCAGTACTTC
>TRBJ2-4|NA|TRBV2|14|NA
CASRGSIAKNIQYF
TGTGCCAGCAGAGGGAGCATAGCCAAAAACATTCAGTACTTC
>TRBJ2-1|NA|TRBV18|14|NA
CASSLLQGFNEQFF
TGTGCCAGCTCACTACTACAGGGATTCAATGAGCAGTTCTTC
>TRBJ1-2|TRBD1|TRBV5-4|14|NA
CASSARQGAGGYTF
TGTGCCAGCAGCGCAAGACAGGGGGCGGGTGGCTACACCTTC
>TRBJ2-7|NA|TRBV11-2|13|NA
CASSFQQYYEQYF
TGTGCCAGCAGCTTTCAACAGTACTACGAGCAGTACTTC
>TRBJ2-1|NA|TRBV30|14|NA
CACIKRAGSWEQFF
TGTGCCTGTATCAAGCGGGCCGGAAGTTGGGAGCAGTTCTTC
>TRBJ2-3|NA|TRBV5-1|14|NA
CASSLSTGTDTQYF
TGCGCCAGCAGCTTATCCACGGGAACAGATACGCAGTATTTT
>TRBJ2-2|TRBD1|TRBV5-8|16|once
CASSTGTGLNTGELFF
TGTGCCAGCAGCACTGGGACAGGGTTAAACACCGGGGAGCTGTTTTTT
>TRBJ1-2|NA|TRBV18|15|NA
CASSPQGRANYGYTF
TGTGCCAGCTCACCGCAGGGTCGAGCTAACTATGGCTACACCTTC
>TRBJ1-2|TRBD1|TRBV5-1|14|NA
CASRPGTGSYGYTF
TGCGCCAGCAGACCCGGGACAGGGAGCTATGGCTACACCTTC
>TRBJ2-7|NA|TRBV4-1|14|NA
CASSQVRQVYEQYF
TGCGCCAGCAGCCAAGTCAGACAGGTCTACGAGCAGTACTTC
>TRBJ2-7|NA|TRBV7-9|14|NA
CASSFRDGSYEQYF
TGTGCCAGCAGCTTCAGGGACGGGTCCTACGAGCAGTACTTC
>TRBJ1-1|TRBD1|TRBV6-5|15|NA
CASSPGTGLVTEAFF
TGTGCCAGCAGTCCGGGGACAGGGTTAGTCACTGAAGCTTTCTTT
>TRBJ1-1|NA|TRBV6-6|15|few
CASRAPAAQNTEAFF
TGTGCCAGCCGCGCCCCGGCAGCCCAGAACACTGAAGCTTTCTTT
>TRBJ1-2|NA|TRBV27|15|NA
CASSFGSIGNYGYTF
TGTGCCAGCAGTTTCGGTAGCATAGGAAACTATGGCTACACCTTC
>TRBJ1-5|TRBD1|TRBV10-2|13|NA
CASSEQGEQPQHF
TGCGCCAGCAGTGAACAGGGGGAACAGCCCCAGCATTTT
>TRBJ1-1|TRBD1|TRBV19|14|NA
CASTRQRGPTEAFF
TGTGCCAGTACCAGACAGAGGGGGCCCACTGAAGCTTTCTTT
>TRBJ1-1|NA|TRBV6-6|15|NA
CASTEARGGNTEAFF
TGTGCCAGCACCGAAGCCAGGGGAGGGAACACTGAAGCTTTCTTT
>TRBJ1-3|NA|TRBV29-1|15|NA
CSDYYPGISGNTIYF
TGCAGCGATTATTACCCGGGGATCTCTGGAAACACCATATATTTT
>TRBJ1-1|NA|TRBV4-1|16|NA
CASRQFGQEANTEAFF
TGCGCCAGCAGACAATTCGGCCAGGAGGCGAACACTGAAGCTTTCTTT
>TRBJ1-1|NA|TRBV6-5|15|NA
CASSYRTPVGTEAFF
TGTGCCAGCAGTTACAGGACCCCAGTGGGCACTGAAGCTTTCTTT
>TRBJ2-3|TRBD2|TRBV11-1|13|NA
CASSTAGGDTQYF
TGTGCCAGCAGCACGGCGGGGGGAGATACGCAGTATTTT
>TRBJ2-3|TRBD2|TRBV2|13|few
CASSASGESTQYF
TGTGCCAGCAGTGCTAGCGGGGAGAGTACGCAGTATTTT
>TRBJ1-5|NA|TRBV12-5|14|NA
CASEPPSGSQPQHF
TGTGCTAGTGAACCCCCCTCGGGTAGTCAGCCCCAGCATTTT
>TRBJ2-7|TRBD1|TRBV7-2|14|NA
CASRGPGQRTEQYF
TGTGCCAGCAGAGGTCCGGGACAGAGAACCGAGCAGTACTTC
>TRBJ1-1|NA|TRBV4-1|14|NA
CASSQDPGGAGAFF
TGCGCCAGCAGCCAAGATCCGGGGGGGGCCGGAGCTTTCTTT
>TRBJ1-1|NA|TRBV27|15|NA
CASSLSGVLNTEAFF
TGTGCCAGCAGTTTATCGGGGGTCCTGAACACTGAAGCTTTCTTT
>TRBJ2-1|TRBD2|TRBV29-1|13|NA
CSVEGSGRNEQFF
TGCAGCGTTGAAGGTAGCGGGAGGAATGAGCAGTTCTTC
>TRBJ2-5|TRBD2|TRBV19|16|NA
CASSGGSSGGWETQYF
TGTGCCAGTAGTGGAGGATCTAGCGGGGGCTGGGAGACCCAGTACTTC
>TRBJ2-7|NA|TRBV5-1|14|NA
CASSPALGLDEQYF
TGCGCCAGCAGCCCCGCCCTAGGGTTAGACGAGCAGTACTTC
>TRBJ2-7|NA|TRBV12-1|15|NA
CASSSPGQGPYEQYF
TGTGCCAGCAGCTCCCCGGGACAGGGCCCCTACGAGCAGTACTTC
>TRBJ1-1|NA|TRBV7-9|13|NA
CASSRVLNTEAFF
TGTGCCAGCAGCCGGGTCTTGAACACTGAAGCTTTCTTT
>TRBJ2-1|NA|TRBV5-6|15|NA
CASSFRTSRGNEQFF
TGTGCCAGCAGCTTTAGGACTTCAAGGGGGAATGAGCAGTTCTTC
>TRBJ1-6|NA|TRBV2|11|NA
CASSPNSPLHF
TGTGCCAGCAGTCCTAATTCACCCCTCCACTTT
>TRBJ1-2|TRBD1|TRBV19|15|NA
CASTINRGRDYGYTF
TGTGCCAGTACCATCAACAGGGGTCGAGACTATGGCTACACCTTC
>TRBJ2-3|NA|TRBV11-2|17|NA
CASSPRLDPLRTDTQYF
TGTGCCAGCAGCCCAAGACTAGACCCCTTGCGCACAGATACGCAGTATTTT
>TRBJ2-3|NA|TRBV5-1|14|NA
CASSPVGGTDTQYF
TGCGCCAGCAGCCCGGTCGGAGGGACAGATACGCAGTATTTT
>TRBJ2-1|NA|TRBV6-5|13|NA
CASSLDPADEQFF
TGTGCCAGCAGTTTGGACCCGGCGGATGAGCAGTTCTTC
>TRBJ1-1|NA|TRBV6-1|15|NA
CASKSATNMNTEAFF
TGTGCCAGCAAGTCAGCGACCAATATGAACACTGAAGCTTTCTTT
>TRBJ1-4|NA|TRBV4-1|16|NA
CASSHVPGTTNEKLFF
TGCGCCAGCAGCCACGTTCCGGGAACAACTAATGAAAAACTGTTTTTT
>TRBJ2-1|TRBD2|TRBV7-9|15|NA
CASSLTGTSDNEQFF
TGTGCCAGCAGCTTAACCGGGACTAGCGACAATGAGCAGTTCTTC
>TRBJ1-2|NA|TRBV2|14|NA
CASSEAGPNYGYTF
TGTGCCAGCAGTGAAGCGGGACCTAACTATGGCTACACCTTC
>TRBJ1-6|NA|TRBV9|16|NA
CASSVGGSSYNSPLHF
TGTGCCAGCAGCGTAGGAGGGAGCTCCTATAATTCACCCCTCCACTTT
>TRBJ2-3|TRBD2|TRBV7-3|18|NA
CASSPLRASGVSTDTQYF
TGTGCCAGCAGCCCCCTTCGTGCTAGCGGGGTTAGCACAGATACGCAGTATTTT
>TRBJ2-7|NA|TRBV4-2|14|NA
CASSQDLQSYEQYF
TGTGCCAGCAGCCAAGATCTACAATCCTACGAGCAGTACTTC
>TRBJ1-2|NA|TRBV19|16|NA
CASSIGGTGANYGYTF
TGTGCCAGTAGTATAGGTGGGACGGGAGCTAACTATGGCTACACCTTC
>TRBJ2-1|NA|TRBV4-2|16|NA
CASSQGSRSSYNEQFF
TGTGCCAGCAGCCAAGGTAGCAGGAGCTCCTACAATGAGCAGTTCTTC